A selection of T cell receptor beta chains follows, all from one sample in a study of T cells after yellow fever vaccination. TCRdb reprocessed the 5' RACE reads via MiXCR and lists one record per CDR3 protein. The sample holds more than 90,000 distinct CDR3 sequences, around 7.2% seen once. The starting material was CD4+ T cells sorted from PBMCs, obtained more than 40 days after the first yellow fever vaccination. These receptor sequences come from a man aged 18 to 30 who received the YFV17D yellow fever vaccine. CDR3s include the opening cysteine and the closing phenylalanine or tryptophan. Fields, in order: V gene, clone size, D gene, J gene, CDR3 DNA, CDR3 protein. D genes are given only for firm matches. The size of a clone is reported for some rows only, either as once, few or many, or as a class for expanded clones.

>TRBV5-5|many|-|TRBJ2-2
TGTGCCAGCAGTTCTTCCGGGGAGCTGTTTTTT
CASSSSGELFF
>TRBV24-1|many|-|TRBJ2-3
TGTGCCACCAGTGATGCCGTTACCTATACGCAGTATTTT
CATSDAVTYTQYF
>TRBV29-1|many|-|TRBJ1-1
TGCAGCGCCCTACCTTATTCCGGGACCGGGGCCACTGAAGCTTTCTTT
CSALPYSGTGATEAFF
>TRBV27|many|TRBD1|TRBJ2-7
TGTGCCAGCAGTCTCAGACAGGGACCCTACGAGCAGTACTTC
CASSLRQGPYEQYF
>TRBV5-1|many|-|TRBJ1-4
TGCGCCAGCAGCTTCTCGGCGGGAGGTAATGAAAAACTGTTTTTT
CASSFSAGGNEKLFF
>TRBV12-3/TRBV12-4|many|-|TRBJ1-2
TGTGCCAGCAGTTTCCTACAGGGACGTCATGGCTACACCTTC
CASSFLQGRHGYTF
>TRBV12-3/TRBV12-4|many|-|TRBJ2-3
TGTGCCAGCAGTGGCGACAGCACAGATACGCAGTATTTT
CASSGDSTDTQYF
>TRBV5-1|few|-|TRBJ1-3
TGCGCCAGCAGCCCACGCCCTATCCGAGCGAGCTCTGGAAACACCATATATTTT
CASSPRPIRASSGNTIYF
>TRBV11-2|many|-|TRBJ2-7
TGTGCCAGCAGGTCACCGGGCCTAGGGAACTACGAGCAGTACTTC
CASRSPGLGNYEQYF
>TRBV5-1|many|-|TRBJ1-2
TGCGCCAGCAGCTTTAATTCGGGACGGTATAACTATGGCTACACCTTC
CASSFNSGRYNYGYTF
>TRBV28|many|TRBD1|TRBJ2-5
TGTGCCAGCAGTTTACAGGGGGCATCGGAGACCCAGTACTTC
CASSLQGASETQYF
>TRBV4-3|many|-|TRBJ2-1
TGCGCCAGCAGCCAAGAACAGAGCTCCTACAATGAGCAGTTCTTC
CASSQEQSSYNEQFF
>TRBV30|-|-|TRBJ1-4
TGTGCCTGGAGTGTAGGAACAGCTAATGAAAACCTGTTTTTT
CAWSVGTANENLFF
>TRBV12-3/TRBV12-4|many|-|TRBJ1-2
TGTGCCAGCAGTTGGGGGGACAACCATGGCTACACCTTC
CASSWGDNHGYTF
>TRBV7-3|many|-|TRBJ2-2
TGTGCCAGCAGCCCTACGGGGCTGACCGGGGAGCTGTTTTTT
CASSPTGLTGELFF
>TRBV11-2|many|TRBD1|TRBJ2-1
TGTGCCAGCAGAGTTGGGGGGACAGGGGGGGATTACAATGAGCAGTTCTTC
CASRVGGTGGDYNEQFF
>TRBV11-2|many|TRBD1|TRBJ2-2
TGTGCCAGCAGCTTTCAGGGGGCTACCGGGGAGCTGTTTTTT
CASSFQGATGELFF
>TRBV7-8|many|TRBD2|TRBJ2-1
TGTGCCAGCAGCGCTCCGGGACTAGTTGTCCATGAGCAGTTCTTC
CASSAPGLVVHEQFF
>TRBV4-3|many|-|TRBJ1-2
TGCGCCAGCAGCCCTCTGGGCCCCGCGCCGGGCTACACCTTC
CASSPLGPAPGYTF